This T cell receptor beta chain appears in the sequencing data of a study of regulatory T cells in long-lasting Graves disease. This clonotype was recorded a few times. No antigen is known for it. Through Arm-PCR of CDR3 regions and iRepertoire HTBI primers, TCR beta libraries were built. TCRdb called the multiplex PCR reads again in MiXCR, with one record for every CDR3 protein. The sample includes about 290,000 distinct CDR3 sequences, approximately 20% of them seen just once. Study results and caveats: More public clonotypes were shared by persistent patients (around 2,600) than by new patients (roughly 1,000). Compared with new cases, persistent Graves' patients showed reduced TCR diversity. Rather than thyroid tissue, only peripheral blood underwent study.

Time point here: persistent/refractory GD, antithyroid drugs over 5 years with positive TRAb. PBMC-derived RNA was used for the TCR library. Trimming cost V 3 bases and J 3 bases; bases outside gene matches: 4. There are 15 residues in the CDR3. CDR1 is SGHKS, CDR2 YYEKEE, per germline (reference sequence). This rearrangement joins TRBV5-5 to TRBJ2-3; 10 positions match TRBD2. This receptor was taken from a female donor with Graves disease. The starting material was peripheral blood mononuclear cells (PBMCs), obtained when the disease was refractory, from a patient treated with antithyroid drugs. The CDR3 loop is CASSWLAGATDTQYF. The CDR3 DNA is TGTGCCAGCAGCTGGCTAGCGGGAGCGACAGATACGCAGTATTTT.